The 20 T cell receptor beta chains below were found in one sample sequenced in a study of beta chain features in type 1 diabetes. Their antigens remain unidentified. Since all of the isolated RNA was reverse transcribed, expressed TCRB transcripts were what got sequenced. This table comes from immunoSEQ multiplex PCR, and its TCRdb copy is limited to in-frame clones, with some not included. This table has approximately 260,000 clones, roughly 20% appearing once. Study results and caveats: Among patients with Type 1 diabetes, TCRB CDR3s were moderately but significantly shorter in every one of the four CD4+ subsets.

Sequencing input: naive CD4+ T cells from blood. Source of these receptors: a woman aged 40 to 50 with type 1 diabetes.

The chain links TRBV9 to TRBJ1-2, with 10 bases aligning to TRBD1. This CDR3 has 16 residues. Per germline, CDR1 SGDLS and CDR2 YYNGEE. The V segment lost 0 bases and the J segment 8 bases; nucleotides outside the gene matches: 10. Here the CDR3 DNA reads TGTGCCAGCAGCGTAGATCCAGGGGACAGGGGACACGGCTACACCTTC. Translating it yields CASSVDPGDRGHGYTF.

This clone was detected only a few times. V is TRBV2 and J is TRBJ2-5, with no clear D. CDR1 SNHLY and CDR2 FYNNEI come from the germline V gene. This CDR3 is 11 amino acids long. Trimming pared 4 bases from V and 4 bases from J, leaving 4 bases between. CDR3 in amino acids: CASSALETQYF. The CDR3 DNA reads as TGTGCCAGCAGTGCTTTAGAGACCCAGTACTTC.

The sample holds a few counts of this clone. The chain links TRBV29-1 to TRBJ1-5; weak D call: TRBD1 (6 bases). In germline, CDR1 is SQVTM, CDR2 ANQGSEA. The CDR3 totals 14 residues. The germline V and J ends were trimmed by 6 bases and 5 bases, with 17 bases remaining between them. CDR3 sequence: CSVTGTGLDQPQHF. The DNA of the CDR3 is TGCAGCGTAACAGGGACCGGACTCGATCAGCCCCAGCATTTT.

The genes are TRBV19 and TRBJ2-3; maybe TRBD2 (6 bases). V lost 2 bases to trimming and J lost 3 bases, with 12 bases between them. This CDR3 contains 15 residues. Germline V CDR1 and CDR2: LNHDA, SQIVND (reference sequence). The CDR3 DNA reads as TGTGCCAGTAGTATACCGGGGGAACCGACAGATACGCAGTATTTT. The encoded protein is CASSIPGEPTDTQYF.

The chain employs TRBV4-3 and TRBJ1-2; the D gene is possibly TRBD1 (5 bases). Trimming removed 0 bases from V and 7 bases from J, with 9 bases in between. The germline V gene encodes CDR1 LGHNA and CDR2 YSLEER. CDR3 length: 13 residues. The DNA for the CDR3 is TGCGCCAGCAGCCAAGATGACGGGGGTGGCTACACCTTC. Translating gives CASSQDDGGGYTF.

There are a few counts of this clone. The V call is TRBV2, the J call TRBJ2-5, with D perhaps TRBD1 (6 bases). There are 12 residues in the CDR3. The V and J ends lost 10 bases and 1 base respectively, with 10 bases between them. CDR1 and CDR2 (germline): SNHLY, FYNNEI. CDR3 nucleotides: TGTGCCAACGGACAGCTCCAAGAGACCCAGTACTTC. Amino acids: CANGQLQETQYF.

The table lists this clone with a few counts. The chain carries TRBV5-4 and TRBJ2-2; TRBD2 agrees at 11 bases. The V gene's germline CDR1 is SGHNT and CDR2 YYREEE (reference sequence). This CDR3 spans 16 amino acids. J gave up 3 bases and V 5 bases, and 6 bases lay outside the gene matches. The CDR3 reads CASSIAGGVDTGELFF. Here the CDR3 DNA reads TGTGCCAGCAGTATAGCGGGAGGGGTCGACACCGGGGAGCTGTTTTTT.

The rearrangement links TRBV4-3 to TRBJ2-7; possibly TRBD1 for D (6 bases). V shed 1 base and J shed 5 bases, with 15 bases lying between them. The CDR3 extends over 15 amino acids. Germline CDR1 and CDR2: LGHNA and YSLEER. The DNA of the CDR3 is TGCGCCAGCAGCCAAGGGGGGCAGGGTCTGCACGAGCAGTACTTC. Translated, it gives CASSQGGQGLHEQYF.

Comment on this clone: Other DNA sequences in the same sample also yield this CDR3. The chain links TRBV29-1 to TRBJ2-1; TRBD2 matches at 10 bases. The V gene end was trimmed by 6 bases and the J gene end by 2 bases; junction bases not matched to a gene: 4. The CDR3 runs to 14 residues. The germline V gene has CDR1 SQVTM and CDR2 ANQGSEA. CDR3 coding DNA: TGCAGCGTGGAACTAGCGGGACCCTACAATGAGCAGTTCTTC. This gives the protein CSVELAGPYNEQFF.

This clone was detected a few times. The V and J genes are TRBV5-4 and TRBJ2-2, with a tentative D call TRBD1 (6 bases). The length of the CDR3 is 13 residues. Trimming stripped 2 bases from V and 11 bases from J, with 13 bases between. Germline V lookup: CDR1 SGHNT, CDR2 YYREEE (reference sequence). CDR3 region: CASSFGQSSELFF. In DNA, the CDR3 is TGTGCCAGCAGCTTTGGACAGTCTAGTGAGCTGTTTTTT.

The CDR3, as DNA: TGCGCCAGCACAACCGGGACAGGGACAGATACGCAGTATTTT. Amino acids: CASTTGTGTDTQYF. This chain uses TRBV5-1 with TRBJ2-3; 9 positions match TRBD1. The germline CDR1 and CDR2 sequences are SGHRS and YFSETQ. V gave up 6 bases and J gave up 3 bases; unmatched junction bases: 5. There are 14 residues in the CDR3.

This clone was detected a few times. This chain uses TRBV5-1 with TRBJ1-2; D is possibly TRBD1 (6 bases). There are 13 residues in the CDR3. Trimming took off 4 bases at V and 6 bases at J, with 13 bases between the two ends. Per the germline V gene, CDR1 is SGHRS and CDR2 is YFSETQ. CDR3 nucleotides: TGCGCCAGCAGCCCCACAGGGAGTAATGGCTACACCTTC. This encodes CASSPTGSNGYTF. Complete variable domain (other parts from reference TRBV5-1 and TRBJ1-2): KAGVTQTPRYLIKTRGQQVTLSCSPISGHRSVSWYQQTPGQGLQFLFEYFSETQRNKGNFPGRFSGRQFSNSRSEMNVSTLELGDSALYLCASSPTGSNGYTFGSGTRLTVV.

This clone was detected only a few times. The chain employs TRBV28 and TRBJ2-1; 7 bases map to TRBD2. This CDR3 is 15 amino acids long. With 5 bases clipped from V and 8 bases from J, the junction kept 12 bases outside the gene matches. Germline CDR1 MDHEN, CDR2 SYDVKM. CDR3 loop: CASSKSRDYSHEQFF. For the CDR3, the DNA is TGTGCCAGCAGTAAATCTCGGGACTACTCCCATGAGCAGTTCTTC.

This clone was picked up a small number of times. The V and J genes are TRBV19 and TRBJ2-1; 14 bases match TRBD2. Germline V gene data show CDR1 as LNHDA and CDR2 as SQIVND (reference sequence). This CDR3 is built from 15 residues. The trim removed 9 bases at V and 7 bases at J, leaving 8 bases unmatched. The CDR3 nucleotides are TGTGCCAGCGGACTAGCGGGGGGCCCTGCAAATGAGCAGTTCTTC. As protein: CASGLAGGPANEQFF.

The CDR3 loop is CASSPRVRAGGNNEQYF. CDR3 coding DNA: TGTGCCAGCTCACCACGGGTCCGAGCGGGAGGGAACAACGAGCAGTACTTC. The chain combines TRBV18 with TRBJ2-7, with TRBD2 matching 10 bases. The CDR3 consists of 17 residues. V trimming: 1 base; J trimming: 5 bases; junction bases outside the gene matches: 11. The germline V gene encodes CDR1 KGHSH and CDR2 LQKENI.

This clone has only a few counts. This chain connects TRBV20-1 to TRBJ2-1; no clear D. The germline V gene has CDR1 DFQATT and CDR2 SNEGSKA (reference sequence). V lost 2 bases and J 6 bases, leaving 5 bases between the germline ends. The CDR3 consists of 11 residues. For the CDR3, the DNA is TGCAGTGCTAGATCGGTCAATGAGCAGTTCTTC. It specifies CSARSVNEQFF.

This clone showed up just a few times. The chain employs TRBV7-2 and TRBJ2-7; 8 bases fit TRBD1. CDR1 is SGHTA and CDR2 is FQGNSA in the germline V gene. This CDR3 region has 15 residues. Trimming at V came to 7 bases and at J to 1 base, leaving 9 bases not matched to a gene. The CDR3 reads CASTLGQGLSYEQYF. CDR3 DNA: TGTGCCAGCACCCTAGGACAGGGACTGTCCTACGAGCAGTACTTC.

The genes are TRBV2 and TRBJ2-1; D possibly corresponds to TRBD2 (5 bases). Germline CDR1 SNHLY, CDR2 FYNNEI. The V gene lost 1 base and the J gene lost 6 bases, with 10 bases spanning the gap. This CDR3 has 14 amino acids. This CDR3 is CASSEGRAGNEQFF. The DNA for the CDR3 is TGTGCCAGCAGTGAAGGGCGGGCGGGCAATGAGCAGTTCTTC.

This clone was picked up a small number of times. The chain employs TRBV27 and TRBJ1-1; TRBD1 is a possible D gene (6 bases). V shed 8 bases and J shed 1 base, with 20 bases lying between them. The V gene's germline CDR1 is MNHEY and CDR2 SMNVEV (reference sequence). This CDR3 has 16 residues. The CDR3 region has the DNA TGTGCCAGCGTCCCCAGGCGGGGGCGGGGGAACACTGAAGCTTTCTTT. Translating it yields CASVPRRGRGNTEAFF.

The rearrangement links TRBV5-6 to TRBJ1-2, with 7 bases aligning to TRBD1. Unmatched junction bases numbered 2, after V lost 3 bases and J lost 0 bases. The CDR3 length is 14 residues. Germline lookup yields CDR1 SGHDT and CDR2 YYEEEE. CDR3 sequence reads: CASSSTGPNYGYTF. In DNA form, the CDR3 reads TGTGCCAGCAGCTCGACAGGGCCTAACTATGGCTACACCTTC.